The clone carrying this TCR beta chain was detected many times. This sample was taken from a study of Graves' ophthalmopathy and Graves' hyperthyroidism. The hyperthyroidism patients had a new diagnosis of under 2 months' duration and were aged 18 to 65. Fresh peripheral blood (more than 9 ml) yielded the PBMCs. RNA transcripts served as template for amplifying TCR beta CDR3 sequences. First-round RT-PCR employed HTBI primers, with a second-round multiplex PCR after it. One entry per CDR3 protein, called by TCRdb with MiXCR from the multiplex PCR reads. The sample includes a few hundred thousand distinct CDR3 sequences, 21% of them seen just once. Trimming removed 2 bases from V and 2 bases from J, with 4 bases in between. The CDR3 runs 12 residues. CDR1 DFQATT and CDR2 SNEGSKA come from the germline V gene (reference sequence).

This TCR derives from a woman aged 18-30 years with stable Graves' hyperthyroidism. V and J are TRBV20-1 and TRBJ2-4; D gene unclear. Sequencing was performed on peripheral blood. The CDR3 region has the DNA TGCAGTGCTAGAAGGTCCAAAAACATTCAGTACTTC. Its translation is CSARRSKNIQYF.